The 18 T cell receptor beta chains given below trace back to one sample, sequenced in a study of T cell responses to AZD1222 COVID-19 vaccine. The data were produced by immunoSEQ multiplex PCR, yet TCRdb's version contains in-frame clones alone and is incomplete. The repertoire has roughly 100,000 clones, around 89% of them found once; the top ten carry less than 9.5%. The sequencing used peripheral blood, collected on day 0 of AZD1222 vaccination. The receptors originated from an adult in good health.

This chain joins TRBV29-1 and TRBJ1-2, with 7 bases lining up with TRBD1. J gave up 4 bases and V 6 bases, and 5 bases lay outside the gene matches. The CDR3 is 12 residues long. Per germline, CDR1 SQVTM and CDR2 ANQGSEA. CDR3 DNA: TGCAGCGTGGGGGGACAGTCCTATGGCTACACCTTC. Residues: CSVGGQSYGYTF.

The chain couples TRBV30 to TRBJ2-2; 9 nucleotides line up with TRBD1. The germline V gene encodes CDR1 GTSNPN and CDR2 SVGIG (reference sequence). Germline trimming cut 1 base from V and 7 bases from J; bases unmatched to any gene: 4. The CDR3 sequence is 14 residues long. The CDR3 DNA reads TGTGCCTGGAGTGACAGGGGGCTGGGCGGGGAGCTGTTTTTT. Residues: CAWSDRGLGGELFF.

This clone has only one observation. The chain uses TRBV2 and TRBJ1-5; D remains ambiguous. The CDR3 is 14 residues long. V was clipped by 6 bases and J by 0 bases, with 9 bases between them. Germline-derived CDR1 and CDR2 are SNHLY and FYNNEI. CDR3 in amino acids: CASRLDTSNQPQHF. CDR3 in DNA: TGTGCCAGCAGATTAGACACTAGCAATCAGCCCCAGCATTTT.

This clone was counted once. The chain is built from TRBV6-2 or TRBV6-3 and TRBJ2-1; 10 bases match TRBD2. Germline V gene lookup returns CDR1 MNHEY and CDR2 SVGEGT. The CDR3 has 16 amino acids. The V gene end was trimmed by 1 base and the J gene end by 5 bases; junction bases not matched to a gene: 5. DNA of the CDR3: TGTGCCAGCAGTTACTTTGCTAGCGGGAGAAACAATGAGCAGTTCTTC. This sequence encodes CASSYFASGRNNEQFF.

The chain links TRBV7-6 to TRBJ1-4, with D unclear. CDR3 length equals 13 residues. Germline lookup yields CDR1 SGHVS and CDR2 FNYEAQ. Trimming left V 0 bases short and J 7 bases short, with 6 bases between. The CDR3 DNA reads as TGTGCCAGCAGCTTAGCGGACTCTGAAAAACTGTTTTTT. Its protein product is CASSLADSEKLFF.

This chain links TRBV19 with TRBJ1-2, with TRBD1 identical over 7 bases. In germline, CDR1 is LNHDA, CDR2 SQIVND (reference sequence). J gave up 6 bases and V 8 bases, and 9 bases lay outside the gene matches. The CDR3 consists of 13 residues. CDR3 region: CASRRQGADGYTF. The CDR3 nucleotides read TGTGCCAGTCGCCGACAGGGAGCGGATGGCTACACCTTC.

The chain links TRBV5-5 to TRBJ2-7; possibly TRBD2 for D (6 bases). Germline V gene sequence: CDR1 SGHKS, CDR2 YYEKEE (reference sequence). Trimming shortened V by 2 bases and J by 2 bases, and 8 bases separated the two germline ends. This CDR3 has 13 amino acids. The CDR3 DNA follows: TGTGCCAGCAGCTTCGGCGGGGCCTACGAGCAGTACTTC. This sequence encodes CASSFGGAYEQYF.

This CDR3 reads CASSLFTGELFF. Here the CDR3 DNA reads TGTGCCAGCAGCTTATTCACCGGGGAGCTGTTTTTT. V usage is TRBV7-2 and J usage is TRBJ2-2; D call uncertain. V was trimmed by 2 bases and J by 4 bases, leaving 2 bases between them. CDR3 length equals 12 residues. Germline CDR1 and CDR2: SGHTA and FQGNSA. Full variable domain (remainder filled in from reference TRBV7-2 and TRBJ2-2): GAGVSQSPSNKVTEKGKDVELRCDPISGHTALYWYRQSLGQGLEFLIYFQGNSAPDKSGLPSDRFSAERTGGSVSTLTIQRTQQEDSAVYLCASSLFTGELFFGEGSRLTVL.

The chain joins TRBV7-9 to TRBJ1-2; the D is unclear. The CDR3 is made up of 15 amino acids. Per germline, CDR1 SEHNR and CDR2 FQNEAQ (reference sequence). V was trimmed by 5 bases and J by 5 bases, leaving 18 bases between them. The CDR3: CASSVETLMGYGYTF. Here the CDR3 DNA reads TGTGCCAGCAGCGTAGAGACATTGATGGGTTATGGCTACACCTTC.

This sequence joins TRBV7-3 and TRBJ2-2, with D tentatively TRBD2 (7 bases). Germline loops: CDR1 SGHTA, CDR2 FQGTGA. Trimming shortened V by 2 bases and J by 5 bases, and 12 bases separated the two germline ends. This CDR3 is built from 15 residues. CDR3 bases: TGTGCCAGCAGCTTATCCGGGGGGCGGACCGGGGAGCTGTTTTTT. Translating it yields CASSLSGGRTGELFF.

This clone occurred once. This sequence joins TRBV5-1 and TRBJ2-5, with D perhaps matching TRBD2 (5 bases). Germline CDR1 and CDR2: SGHRS and YFSETQ. Trimming shortened V by 0 bases and J by 4 bases, and 10 bases separated the two germline ends. This CDR3 contains 14 residues. This CDR3 is CASSLAGTPETQYF. The CDR3 DNA reads as TGCGCCAGCAGCTTGGCGGGAACTCCAGAGACCCAGTACTTC. The variable domain in full, completed from reference TRBV5-1 and TRBJ2-5, reads KAGVTQTPRYLIKTRGQQVTLSCSPISGHRSVSWYQQTPGQGLQFLFEYFSETQRNKGNFPGRFSGRQFSNSRSEMNVSTLELGDSALYLCASSLAGTPETQYFGPGTRLLVL.

The CDR3 sequence: CAWSGAGSNQPQHF. Here the CDR3 DNA reads TGTGCCTGGAGCGGGGCAGGGAGCAATCAGCCCCAGCATTTT. The chain joins TRBV30 to TRBJ1-5, with a weak D call TRBD1 (5 bases). Trimming left V 3 bases short and J 1 base short, with 10 bases between. The CDR3 loop spans 14 amino acids. Germline V gene sequence: CDR1 GTSNPN, CDR2 SVGIG (reference sequence).

This chain connects TRBV30 to TRBJ1-6; 8 positions agree with TRBD1. This CDR3 has 15 amino acids. Unmatched junction bases numbered 7, after V lost 2 bases and J lost 7 bases. Germline assignment: CDR1 GTSNPN and CDR2 SVGIG (reference sequence). Here the CDR3 DNA reads TGTGCCTGGAGTATTATCGACAGGGGAAATTCACCCCTCCACTTT. This encodes CAWSIIDRGNSPLHF.

The chain combines TRBV3-1 (or the pseudogene TRBV3-2) with TRBJ2-1, with a possible D match to TRBD2 (5 bases). V was cut by 1 base and J by 3 bases, with 10 bases left in between. The CDR3 spans 15 residues. CDR1 is LGHDT and CDR2 is YNNKEL in the germline V gene (reference sequence). The DNA for the CDR3 is TGTGCCAGCAGCCAAGCGGGGAAATTCTACAATGAGCAGTTCTTC. This gives the protein CASSQAGKFYNEQFF.

This chain links TRBV6-6 with TRBJ2-5; 15 bases match TRBD2. V was pared by 5 bases and J by 4 bases, with 5 bases of the junction left unmatched. The germline V gene encodes CDR1 MNHNY and CDR2 SVGAGI (reference sequence). This CDR3 region has 16 residues. CDR3 nucleotides: TGTGCCAGCAGTCAGCCGGGACTAGCGGGAGGAGAGACCCAGTACTTC. As protein: CASSQPGLAGGETQYF.

This clone was seen just once. This chain joins TRBV18 and TRBJ2-1; 9 bases line up with TRBD1. CDR3 size: 15 residues. V lost 3 bases and J lost 5; bases outside the gene matches: 5. The V gene's germline CDR1 is KGHSH and CDR2 LQKENI. The CDR3 DNA reads TGTGCCAGCTCACCGATCGGGACAGGGAACAATGAGCAGTTCTTC. It encodes CASSPIGTGNNEQFF.

The chain links TRBV28 to TRBJ1-2; D gene unclear. The germline V gene has CDR1 MDHEN and CDR2 SYDVKM. V shed 5 bases and J shed 2 bases, with 12 bases lying between them. This CDR3 is 14 amino acids long. CDR3 sequence: CASSGVFRNYGYTF. CDR3 bases: TGTGCCAGCAGTGGGGTCTTCAGGAACTATGGCTACACCTTC.

This sequence joins TRBV7-9 and TRBJ1-6; D possibly corresponds to TRBD1 (5 bases). This CDR3 has 16 amino acids. CDR1 and CDR2 from the germline V gene are SEHNR and FQNEAQ (reference sequence). V dropped 3 bases and J dropped 5 bases, with 14 bases sitting between them. The DNA of the CDR3 is TGTGCCAGCAGCTTCAGGGCCCCCAATAATAATTCACCCCTCCACTTT. This sequence encodes CASSFRAPNNNSPLHF.